Listed here are 11 T cell receptor beta chains from one sample, sequenced in a study of T cells in Graves' hyperthyroidism and ophthalmopathy. RNA transcripts served as the template for amplifying TCR beta CDR3 regions. First-round RT-PCR targeting the TCR CDR3 was performed with the HTBI primer set. TCRdb processed the multiplex PCR reads anew with MiXCR; each CDR3 protein has one entry. The sample records 550,000 to 700,000 distinct CDR3 sequences, roughly 14% being singletons. The material sequenced was blood. Every receptor here comes from a woman aged 40 to 50 with Graves' ophthalmopathy.

The sample holds one count of this clonotype. V gene TRBV3-1 combines with J gene TRBJ2-7; possible D gene TRBD2, 6 bases. The CDR3 covers 11 residues. Trimming pared 11 bases from V and 7 bases from J, leaving 15 bases between. Looked up from germline, CDR1 is LGHDT and CDR2 is YNNKEL (reference sequence). CDR3 residues: CAARRGGEQYF. CDR3 coding DNA: TGTGCCGCAAGGAGGGGTGGAGAGCAGTACTTC.

This clonotype showed up just a few times. V and J are TRBV11-3 and TRBJ1-2; no firm D call. Between the trimmed V and J ends, which lost 3 bases and 4 bases, there was a span of 15 bases. The CDR3 totals 15 residues. Germline loops: CDR1 SGHNT, CDR2 YENEEA. The CDR3 region is CASSLHRDTLYGYTF. Here the CDR3 DNA reads TGTGCCAGCAGCTTGCATCGGGATACCCTCTATGGCTACACCTTC.

This clonotype was recorded a few times. The CDR3 is CASSFVRSPDTQYF. In nucleotides, the CDR3 is TGTGCCAGCAGTTTCGTTCGGAGCCCAGATACGCAGTATTTT. The rearrangement links TRBV28 to TRBJ2-3; no definite D call. V was clipped by 3 bases and J by 4 bases, with 11 bases between them. Germline assignment: CDR1 MDHEN and CDR2 SYDVKM. The CDR3 has 14 residues. Drawing the rest from reference TRBV28 and TRBJ2-3, the complete variable domain is DVKVTQSSRYLVKRTGEKVFLECVQDMDHENMFWYRQDPGLGLRLIYFSYDVKMKEKGDIPEGYSVSREKKERFSLILESASTNQTSMYLCASSFVRSPDTQYFGPGTRLTVL.

The chain recombines TRBV7-2 with TRBJ2-7; 10 bases match TRBD1. The CDR3 spans 15 residues. Trimming took 2 bases from V and 7 from J; bases not matched to a gene: 8. Per germline, CDR1 SGHTA and CDR2 FQGNSA. The CDR3: CASSLSGTGAKEQYF. The CDR3 region has the DNA TGTGCCAGCAGCTTAAGTGGGACAGGGGCTAAGGAGCAGTACTTC.

The rearrangement joins TRBV29-1 to TRBJ2-7; D might be TRBD2 (5 bases). This CDR3 has 13 amino acids. Trimming pared 7 bases from V and 1 base from J, leaving 14 bases between. Germline values: CDR1 SQVTM, CDR2 ANQGSEA. CDR3 in DNA: TGCAGCGCCAAGGATGGGGAGTCCTACGAGCAGTACTTC. Its translation is CSAKDGESYEQYF.

This clonotype was counted ten times or more. The J gene is TRBJ2-1, the V gene TRBV7-3; 7 nucleotides line up with TRBD2. This CDR3 contains 15 residues. V shed 0 bases and J 6 bases; nucleotides not matched to a gene: 5. CDR1 is SGHTA, CDR2 FQGTGA, per germline. This CDR3 is CASSLTRGSSNEQFF. In DNA form, the CDR3 reads TGTGCCAGCAGCTTAACTCGCGGGAGTAGCAATGAGCAGTTCTTC.

This clonotype occurred many times. The chain couples TRBV4-2 to TRBJ2-7, with TRBD2 matching over 10 bases. Germline V lookup: CDR1 LGHNA, CDR2 YNFKEQ. The V segment lost 0 bases and the J segment 2 bases; nucleotides outside the gene matches: 1. The CDR3 is 15 amino acids. This chain's CDR3 is CASSQDGLAAYEQYF. The CDR3 nucleotides are TGTGCCAGCAGCCAAGACGGACTAGCGGCCTACGAGCAGTACTTC.

Notes on this clonotype: This clone may be a read error of a much larger clone one base away. The chain joins TRBV28 to TRBJ1-1; a weak D match, TRBD1 (6 bases). Germline CDR1 MDHEN, CDR2 SYDVKM. The V gene lost 7 bases and the J gene lost 1 base, with 13 bases spanning the gap. This CDR3 is built from 14 residues. The CDR3 DNA is TGTGCCAGCAATCCCTTGGGACAGAACACTGAAGCTTTCTTT. Its translation is CASNPLGQNTEAFF.

This clonotype was found many times. V usage is TRBV19 and J usage is TRBJ2-5, with 11 bases that match TRBD2. With V trimmed by 4 bases and J by 4 bases, 5 bases remained unmatched. The CDR3 covers 15 residues. Germline V gives CDR1 LNHDA, CDR2 SQIVND (reference sequence). The CDR3 DNA reads as TGTGCCAGTAGTACCTCCGGACTAGCGGGAGAGACCCAGTACTTC. Protein: CASSTSGLAGETQYF.

This clonotype occurred a few times. This chain links TRBV30 with TRBJ1-3; no reliable D call. This CDR3 is built from 14 residues. The V gene lost 5 bases and the J gene lost 0 bases, with 11 bases spanning the gap. Germline loops: CDR1 GTSNPN, CDR2 SVGIG (reference sequence). The CDR3 DNA follows: TGTGCCTGGGACCGACTGTACTCTGGAAACACCATATATTTT. Translating it yields CAWDRLYSGNTIYF.

This clonotype has only a few counts. The V gene is TRBV29-1, the J gene TRBJ2-7; possibly TRBD2 for D (7 bases). V was cut by 6 bases and J by 4 bases, with 16 bases left in between. The CDR3 covers 13 residues. CDR1 is SQVTM, CDR2 ANQGSEA, per germline. The CDR3 region has the DNA TGCAGCGTCCTCCTGCGGGGGCAGTACGAGCAGTACTTC. This encodes CSVLLRGQYEQYF.